This T cell receptor beta chain was captured in a study of T cell responses to AZD1222 COVID-19 vaccine (dated by TCRdb to the early 2020s). Broadly, across the study: AZD1222 recipients whose second dose came at about 4 weeks and those whose second dose came at about 12 weeks were combined into one group, since spike-specific TCR depth and breadth did not differ between the two schedules. A total of about 230 trial participants underwent TCR sequencing, of whom 207 received two doses of AZD1222 and about 25 received two doses of the MenACWY control vaccine. Enrollment into the trials was organized by age into subgroups of 18-55, 56-69 and 70-plus years, and those subgroups contained roughly 140, 27 and 60 TCR-sequenced participants, respectively. Broader findings and caveats from the paper: Because no day 14 peak-response samples were available, repertoires were characterized only after the peak T cell response. Only a handful of AZD1222 recipients were SARS-CoV-2 seropositive at baseline, limiting conclusions about previously exposed vaccinees. Spike-specific TCR breadth and depth rose significantly after two AZD1222 doses compared with day 0 and with MenACWY recipients. Reportedly, almost half of the unique spike-specific TCRs recognized epitopes lying outside the regions that are mutated in the B.1.351 and B.1.1.7 variants. In the small 56-69-year group, the increase in depth fell short of significance, most likely because of low power. CD4 TCRs associated with the vaccine covered the entire spike protein, and the dominant responses were in regions 160-218 and 743-854. Most participants were white British and females outnumbered males, and the authors suggested that clonal diversity may have been underestimated.

The CDR3 has 13 amino acids, counting the end cysteine and phenylalanine. Left in the record is the CDR3 DNA by itself, 39 bases read in frame from the first base. Trimming takes 5 bases off V and 5 bases off J; junction bases not matched to a gene: 5. In the germline V gene, CDR1 corresponds to MNHEY and CDR2 to SVGAGI. The time point label on this specimen signifies: baseline before first vaccination. Samples from vaccinated people were obtained from the UK trials COV001 and COV002, which included a single-blind randomized controlled phase 2/3 trial of AZD1222 (ChAdOx1 nCoV-19) in healthy adults. For TCRbeta chain sequencing, PBMC samples from trial participants were taken at day 0 and at day 28 after the second dose. The CDR3 regions of human TCRbeta chains were subjected to immunosequencing. The authors' pipeline ran thus. TCRs in the repertoires were compared against a reference library of SARS-CoV-2-specific TCRs that had been generated with the MIRA antigen-specificity platform. Breadth meant the fraction of unique TCRs that were SARS-CoV-2-associated, whereas depth meant the fraction of total T cells that were SARS-CoV-2-associated. Using the MIRA data, every spike-specific TCR was mapped to the spike region that the TCR reacted to and assigned to either a CD4 or a CD8 class. Log10-transformed breadth and depth values were compared by one-way ANOVA with Sidak's multiple comparisons tests. The clones in this table, taken by TCRdb from immuneACCESS, are in-frame only. Not every clone is retained; where verified, under half of the shortfall comes from an unresolved V gene, and the cause of the rest is unknown. That table supplies the V and J calls and clone size; D and trimming were determined from the DNA. This sample gives 25,000 to 35,000 clones in total; around 86% of them show up just once. The ten largest account for over 1% of the sample.

As concerns this clone: Its cognate antigen has yet to be identified. Base qualities are not at hand, and no much larger clone is one base apart.

The TCR originated in an adult in good health. Recombination connected TRBV6-5 to TRBJ2-5, with TRBD2 identical over 7 junction bases. Sample: peripheral blood, taken on day 0 of AZD1222 vaccination. Here the CDR3 is given as CASSRGSWETQYF. The nucleotide sequence is given as TGTGCCAGCAGTCGCGGGAGTTGGGAGACCCAGTACTTC.